One and the same sample provided the 5 T cell receptor beta chains below, sequenced in a study of blood T cell repertoires in COVID-19. Sequencing used immunoSEQ multiplex PCR; TCRdb keeps in-frame clones, though not all of them. Of roughly 13,000 clones in the sample, around nine tenths were seen once. The sequencing input was peripheral blood. The receptors shown here come from an elderly man with acute or convalescent COVID-19.

J is TRBJ2-7 and V is TRBV5-1; 8 nucleotides match TRBD1. Looked up from germline, CDR1 is SGHRS and CDR2 is YFSETQ. This CDR3 has 12 residues. The V and J ends lost 3 bases and 5 bases, in that order; junction bases with no gene match: 1. For the CDR3, the DNA is TGCGCCAGCAGCTGGGACAGGAACGAGCAGTACTTC. Translated: CASSWDRNEQYF.

The CDR3 region is CASSGVSGANVLTF. The CDR3 coding sequence is TGTGCCAGCAGCGGGGTTTCTGGGGCCAACGTCCTGACTTTC. The chain recombines TRBV6-5 with TRBJ2-6, with D perhaps TRBD2 (5 bases). Germline values: CDR1 MNHEY, CDR2 SVGAGI. Deletions cut 6 bases from V and 1 base from J, with 7 bases between. This CDR3 is built from 14 residues.

The chain couples TRBV5-1 to TRBJ2-7; D might be TRBD1 (6 bases). V lost 0 bases and J lost 0, with 10 bases in between. The CDR3 spans 15 residues. Germline assignment: CDR1 SGHRS and CDR2 YFSETQ. This chain's CDR3 is CASSLGATGSYEQYF. The CDR3 DNA follows: TGCGCCAGCAGCTTGGGGGCGACAGGCTCCTACGAGCAGTACTTC.

The J gene is TRBJ2-3, the V gene TRBV13; D might be TRBD1 (5 bases). CDR3 length: 15 amino acids. V lost 4 bases and J lost 0, with 11 bases in between. Germline-derived CDR1 and CDR2 are PRHDT and FYEKMQ (reference sequence). This CDR3 is CASSSWAGSTDTQYF. CDR3 sequence (DNA): TGTGCCAGCAGCTCCTGGGCAGGGAGCACAGATACGCAGTATTTT. Together with reference TRBV13 and TRBJ2-3, the CDR3 gives the full variable domain: AAGVIQSPRHLIKEKRETATLKCYPIPRHDTVYWYQQGPGQDPQFLISFYEKMQSDKGSIPDRFSAQQFSDYHSELNMSSLELGDSALYFCASSSWAGSTDTQYFGPGTRLTVL.

The chain recombines TRBV30 with TRBJ2-1; 14 bases match TRBD2. CDR1 is GTSNPN and CDR2 is SVGIG in the germline V gene (reference sequence). The CDR3 has 15 residues. V dropped 4 bases and J dropped 4; count of bases not matched to a gene: 3. CDR3 sequence: CAWTRTSGRYNEQFF. The CDR3 nucleotides are TGTGCCTGGACTAGGACTAGCGGGAGGTACAATGAGCAGTTCTTC.